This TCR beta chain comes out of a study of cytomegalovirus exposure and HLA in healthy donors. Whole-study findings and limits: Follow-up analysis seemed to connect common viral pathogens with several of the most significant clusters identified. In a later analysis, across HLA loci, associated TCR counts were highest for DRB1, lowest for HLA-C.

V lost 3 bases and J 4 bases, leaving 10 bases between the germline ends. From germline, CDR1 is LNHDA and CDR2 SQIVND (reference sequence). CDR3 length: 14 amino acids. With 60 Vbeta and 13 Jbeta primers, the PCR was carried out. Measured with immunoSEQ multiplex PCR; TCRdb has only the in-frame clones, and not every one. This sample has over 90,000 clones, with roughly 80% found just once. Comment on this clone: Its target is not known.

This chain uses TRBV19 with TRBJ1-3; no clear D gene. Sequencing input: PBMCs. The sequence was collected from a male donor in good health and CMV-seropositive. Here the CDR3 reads CASSMGGIGNTIYF. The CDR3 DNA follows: TGTGCCAGTAGTATGGGCGGGATCGGAAACACCATATATTTT.